The rows below give T cell receptor beta chains drawn from one sample of a study of vaccination effects on CD4 cells after COVID-19. Antigen specificity for these receptors is unknown. The table came from immunoSEQ multiplex PCR; TCRdb's copy has only in-frame clones and leaves some out. The data show 65,000 to 95,000 clones, roughly 80% seen once. The sample here was CD4+ T cells from PBMCs cultured with HCoV-OC43 spike peptides, taken after COVID-19 vaccination. The origin of the receptors is a human donor who received a COVID-19 vaccine. Each CDR3 is given with its conserved first and last residue. The D gene is left open where the match is weak. Only some rows state a clone size, as once, few, many or a class for expanded clones.

V	J	D	size	length	DNA	CDR3
TRBV14	TRBJ1-1	.	.	13	TGTGCCAGCAGCCTAGCAGGGGTCACTGAAGCTTTCTTT	CASSLAGVTEAFF
TRBV6-4	TRBJ2-3	.	.	15	TGTGCCAGCAGTGTTACAGACTCAAACACAGATACGCAGTATTTT	CASSVTDSNTDTQYF
TRBV7-9	TRBJ1-6	TRBD1	few	15	TGTGCCAGCAGCCTCCAGGGGGTAGGGAATTCACCCCTCCACTTT	CASSLQGVGNSPLHF
TRBV4-1	TRBJ1-4	.	.	17	TGCGCCAGCAGCCAAGTTCGGCAGATAACAACTAATGAAAAACTGTTTTTT	CASSQVRQITTNEKLFF
TRBV19	TRBJ2-1	TRBD2	few	15	TGTGCCAGTAGTATAGCTAGCGGGTTATACAATGAGCAGTTCTTC	CASSIASGLYNEQFF
TRBV6-5	TRBJ1-1	.	.	12	TGTGCCAGCAAACTGGGGCCGACGGAAGCTTTCTTT	CASKLGPTEAFF
TRBV12-5	TRBJ2-3	TRBD2	.	18	TGTGCTAGTGGTTTGGTCCCAGATGGACTAGCGGGGACAGATACGCAGTATTTT	CASGLVPDGLAGTDTQYF
TRBV25-1	TRBJ1-4	TRBD1	few	14	TGTGCCAGCAGTGACCAAGGGGGCAATGAAAAACTGTTTTTT	CASSDQGGNEKLFF
TRBV5-1	TRBJ2-3	TRBD2	.	16	TGCGCCAGCAAGGACCTAGCGGGGGGCGCCACAGATACGCAGTATTTT	CASKDLAGGATDTQYF
TRBV30	TRBJ2-5	.	.	14	TGTGCCTGGAGTCGAGAGGGCACGGGGGAGACCCAGTACTTC	CAWSREGTGETQYF
TRBV25-1	TRBJ2-1	TRBD2	.	16	TGTGCCAGCAGTGCGACCCCCCTTCTAGCGGGGGGGGAGCAGTTCTTC	CASSATPLLAGGEQFF
TRBV6-2/TRBV6-3	TRBJ2-1	.	once	15	TGTGCCAGCAGTTACGTCGGGGCTCGGTACAATGAGCAGTTCTTC	CASSYVGARYNEQFF
TRBV19	TRBJ1-1	.	.	14	TGTGCCAGTATACCTGGGACCTCGAACACTGAAGCTTTCTTT	CASIPGTSNTEAFF
TRBV18	TRBJ1-5	.	.	15	TGTGCCAGCTCGATTGGGGGAACTGGCAATCAGCCCCAGCATTTT	CASSIGGTGNQPQHF
TRBV19	TRBJ2-2	.	.	14	TGTGCCAGTAAGCCCCCTCAAAACACCGGGGAGCTGTTTTTT	CASKPPQNTGELFF
TRBV6-5	TRBJ1-2	.	.	13	TGTGCCAGCAGAAGGGATTTGAACTATGGCTACACCTTC	CASRRDLNYGYTF
TRBV9	TRBJ1-4	.	.	16	TGTGCCAGCGGCCCCGGGTTACAGGGAGTTAATGAAAAACTGTTTTTT	CASGPGLQGVNEKLFF
TRBV9	TRBJ1-1	.	.	15	TGTGCCAGCAGCGTAGTAGCGGGAGGGGACACTGAAGCTTTCTTT	CASSVVAGGDTEAFF
TRBV5-1	TRBJ2-1	TRBD1	.	17	TGCGCCAGCAGATACGACTGGACAGGGGAGATTTACAATGAGCAGTTCTTC	CASRYDWTGEIYNEQFF
TRBV5-1	TRBJ1-1	.	.	15	TGCGCCAGCAGCTTGCCGGGAATGGAGAACACTGAAGCTTTCTTT	CASSLPGMENTEAFF
TRBV29-1	TRBJ2-5	TRBD1	.	14	TGCAGCGTTTTACGACAGGGTCGGCTGGAGACCCAGTACTTC	CSVLRQGRLETQYF
TRBV7-9	TRBJ2-5	TRBD2	.	18	TGTGCCAGCAGCTTAAGGGTCCCACTAGCGGGGGATCAAGAGACCCAGTACTTC	CASSLRVPLAGDQETQYF
TRBV27	TRBJ1-1	.	.	14	TGTGCCAGCAGCTACTCAGGTCGGAACGCTGAAGCTTTCTTT	CASSYSGRNAEAFF
TRBV19	TRBJ1-2	.	.	13	TGTGCCTCCAAACCGACAGGAGACTATGGCTACACCTTC	CASKPTGDYGYTF
TRBV19	TRBJ1-2	.	.	12	TGTGCCAGTAGTATCTGGGATTATGGCTACACCTTC	CASSIWDYGYTF
TRBV5-1	TRBJ1-2	TRBD1	.	13	TGCGCCAGCAGCGCACAGGGGGCGCAAGGCTACACCTTC	CASSAQGAQGYTF
TRBV21-1	TRBJ2-1	.	.	15	TGTGCCAGCAGCATAAAGACACCTAAGGACAATGAGCAGTTCTTC	CASSIKTPKDNEQFF
TRBV5-4	TRBJ1-1	.	once	14	TGTGCCAGCAGCTTGACAGGCCAGAACACTGAAGCTTTCTTT	CASSLTGQNTEAFF
TRBV7-8	TRBJ2-2	.	.	17	TGTGCCAGCAGCTTAGTGGTGACAGGACGGAACACCGGGGAGCTGTTTTTT	CASSLVVTGRNTGELFF
TRBV5-1	TRBJ2-1	TRBD1	.	15	TGCGCCAGCAGCTTGGGGGACAGGGACTACAATGAGCAGTTCTTC	CASSLGDRDYNEQFF
TRBV5-6	TRBJ1-2	.	.	11	TGTGCCAGCAGCTTGGCCTATGGCTACACCTTC	CASSLAYGYTF
TRBV15	TRBJ2-1	.	.	14	TGTGCCACCAGCAGAGATCGTTCCTACAATGAGCAGTTCTTC	CATSRDRSYNEQFF
TRBV9	TRBJ2-5	.	.	16	TGTGCCAGCAGCCTAGGGACTTCCCCAGCTCAAGAGACCCAGTACTTC	CASSLGTSPAQETQYF
TRBV5-1	TRBJ1-5	TRBD1	.	16	TGCGCCAGCAGCCCGGGGACAGGGAATAGCAATCAGCCCCAGCATTTT	CASSPGTGNSNQPQHF
TRBV27	TRBJ1-6	TRBD1	.	17	TGTGCCAGCAGGACAGGTCCAGCGCAGGGGGTCGGTTCACCCCTCCACTTT	CASRTGPAQGVGSPLHF
TRBV15	TRBJ2-5	TRBD1	.	16	TGTGCCACCAGCAGACCCTCGACAGGGTCCGGGAAGACCCAGTACTTC	CATSRPSTGSGKTQYF
TRBV19	TRBJ1-6	.	few	13	TGTGCCAGTAGATTCTTGGTGAATTCACCCCTCCACTTT	CASRFLVNSPLHF
TRBV11-2	TRBJ2-3	TRBD2	.	17	TGTGCCAGCAGCAGGCCTACTAGCGGGGGGGCGTCAGATACGCAGTATTTT	CASSRPTSGGASDTQYF
TRBV18	TRBJ2-2	.	.	16	TGTGCCAGCTCACCCCTCCAAGGGGGGAACACCGGGGAGCTGTTTTTT	CASSPLQGGNTGELFF
TRBV19	TRBJ2-1	.	.	16	TGTGCCAGTAGTATAGGTCTCAACGTCGGGGAGCGTGAGCAGTTCTTC	CASSIGLNVGEREQFF
TRBV3-1/TRBV3-2	TRBJ2-3	.	.	17	TGTGCCAGCAGCCAAGATCGAGGAGGGTACGGCACAGATACGCAGTATTTT	CASSQDRGGYGTDTQYF
TRBV21-1	TRBJ1-5	.	few	12	TGTGCCAGCATAAAAGGGGTGGAGCCCCAGCATTTT	CASIKGVEPQHF
TRBV6-2/TRBV6-3	TRBJ1-5	.	.	14	TGTGCCAGCAGTTCGAGAACGGAAGATCAGCCCCAGCATTTT	CASSSRTEDQPQHF
TRBV20-1	TRBJ1-6	.	.	14	TGCAGTGCTAGTACGGGCTCCTATAATTCACCCCTCCACTTT	CSASTGSYNSPLHF
TRBV7-9	TRBJ2-2	.	few	14	TGTGCCAGCAGCTTAGCCGGGAACACCGGGGAGCTGTTTTTT	CASSLAGNTGELFF
TRBV10-3	TRBJ2-5	.	.	13	TGTGCCATCAGTGAGTCGACGCAGGAGACCCAGTACTTC	CAISESTQETQYF
TRBV7-3	TRBJ2-2	.	.	14	TGTGCCAGCAGCAGAGACAGGAACACCGGGGAGCTGTTTTTT	CASSRDRNTGELFF
TRBV30	TRBJ2-3	.	.	14	TGTGCTTGGATTTCAAGGATGGGTCCAGATACGCAGTATTTT	CAWISRMGPDTQYF
TRBV29-1	TRBJ1-1	.	.	14	TGCAGCGTTGCCGCTATGACCCTGAACACTGAAGCTTTCTTT	CSVAAMTLNTEAFF
TRBV7-2	TRBJ1-1	TRBD1	.	13	TGTGCCAGCAGCTCAGACAGGGGGAATAGAGCTTTCTTT	CASSSDRGNRAFF
TRBV20-1	TRBJ1-1	.	.	13	TGCAGTGCTAGTAAGGGAGGGAACACTGAAGCTTTCTTT	CSASKGGNTEAFF
TRBV2	TRBJ1-5	.	once	14	TGTGCCAGCAGTGTTCTCTATAGCAATCAGCCCCAGCATTTT	CASSVLYSNQPQHF
TRBV24-1	TRBJ1-1	.	.	12	TGTGCCACCAGTGCCGTTGGCCCCGGAGCTTTCTTT	CATSAVGPGAFF